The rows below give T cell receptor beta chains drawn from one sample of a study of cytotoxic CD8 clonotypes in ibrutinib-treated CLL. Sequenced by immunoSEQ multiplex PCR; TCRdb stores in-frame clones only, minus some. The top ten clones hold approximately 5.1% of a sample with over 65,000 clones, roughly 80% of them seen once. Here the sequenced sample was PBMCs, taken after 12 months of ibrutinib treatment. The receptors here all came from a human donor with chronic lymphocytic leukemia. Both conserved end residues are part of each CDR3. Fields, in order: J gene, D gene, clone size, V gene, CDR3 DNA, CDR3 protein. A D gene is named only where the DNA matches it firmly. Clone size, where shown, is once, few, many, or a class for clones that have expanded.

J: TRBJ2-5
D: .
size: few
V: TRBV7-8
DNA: TGTGCCAGCAGCCGGGGGTGGCAAGAGACCCAGTACTTC
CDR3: CASSRGWQETQYF

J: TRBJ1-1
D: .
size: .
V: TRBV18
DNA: TGTGCCAGCTCACAACAGGCAGGGGAGACTGAAGCTTTCTTT
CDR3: CASSQQAGETEAFF

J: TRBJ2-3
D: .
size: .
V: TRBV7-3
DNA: TGTGCCAGCAGCGCCGCCGGGACCCTCGATACGCAGTATTTT
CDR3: CASSAAGTLDTQYF

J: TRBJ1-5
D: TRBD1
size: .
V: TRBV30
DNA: TGTGCCTGGAGTCAGGGGGCTGGGCAGCCCCAGCATTTT
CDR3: CAWSQGAGQPQHF

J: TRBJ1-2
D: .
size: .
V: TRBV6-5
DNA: TGTGCCAGCAGTTCCGTGACGGGGGCGAGCGGCTACACCTTC
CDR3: CASSSVTGASGYTF

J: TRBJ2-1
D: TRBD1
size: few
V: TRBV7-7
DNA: TGTGCTAGCAGCCAGGACAGGGCTGGGGAGCAGTTCTTC
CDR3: CASSQDRAGEQFF

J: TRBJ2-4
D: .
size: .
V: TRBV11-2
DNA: TGTGCCAGCAGCTTGTCCCTACCAAACATTCAGTACTTC
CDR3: CASSLSLPNIQYF

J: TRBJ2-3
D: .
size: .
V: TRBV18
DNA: TGTGCCAGCTCACCGACTTCAGATACGCAGTATTTT
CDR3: CASSPTSDTQYF

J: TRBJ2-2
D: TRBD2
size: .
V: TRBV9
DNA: TGTGCCAGCACCCCGGAGGGGACTAGCGGAAGGCGGGGGGAGCTGTTTTTT
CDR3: CASTPEGTSGRRGELFF

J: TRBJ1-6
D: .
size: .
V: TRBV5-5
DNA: TGTGCCAGCAGCTCCTCGCCCAGGGGTAATTCACCCCTCCACTTT
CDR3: CASSSSPRGNSPLHF

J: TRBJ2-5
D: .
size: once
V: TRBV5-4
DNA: TGTGCCAGCAGCTCGGGACGGTCGGAGACCCAGTACTTC
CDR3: CASSSGRSETQYF

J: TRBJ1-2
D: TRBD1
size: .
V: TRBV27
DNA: TGTGCCAGCAGTTTATCCCCGGACAGGGGCGGCTACACCTTC
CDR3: CASSLSPDRGGYTF

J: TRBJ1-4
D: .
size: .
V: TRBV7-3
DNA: TGTGCCAGCAGCTTCGGGCCCAATGAAAAACTGTTTTTT
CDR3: CASSFGPNEKLFF

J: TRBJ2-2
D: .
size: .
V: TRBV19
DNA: TGTGCCAGTAGTCTACGTGCCACCGGGGAGCTGTTTTTT
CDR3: CASSLRATGELFF

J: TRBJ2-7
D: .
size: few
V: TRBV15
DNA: TGTGCCACCAGCAGAGATCAGCAGAAGCAGTACTTC
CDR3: CATSRDQQKQYF

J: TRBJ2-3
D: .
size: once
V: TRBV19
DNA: TGTGCCAGTAGTATAGCCCATACGCAGTATTTT
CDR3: CASSIAHTQYF

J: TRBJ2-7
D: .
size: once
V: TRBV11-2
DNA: TGTGCCAGCAGCTTTGACAGGCCATACGAGCAGTACTTC
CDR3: CASSFDRPYEQYF

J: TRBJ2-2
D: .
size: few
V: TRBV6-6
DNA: TGTGCCAGCAGTTTCACTAGGGGTGGGGGCACCGGGGAGCTGTTTTTT
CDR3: CASSFTRGGGTGELFF

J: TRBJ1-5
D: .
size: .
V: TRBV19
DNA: TGTGCCAGTAGTACCAGTGGGGTGTCCCAGCATTTT
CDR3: CASSTSGVSQHF

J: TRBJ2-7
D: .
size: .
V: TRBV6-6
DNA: TGTGCCAGCAGTGTCTCCCGACCAGGTATCTCCGAGCAGTACTTC
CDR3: CASSVSRPGISEQYF

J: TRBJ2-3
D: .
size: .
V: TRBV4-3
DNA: TGCGCCAGCAGCCAAGATGGGGGAGATACGCAGTATTTT
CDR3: CASSQDGGDTQYF

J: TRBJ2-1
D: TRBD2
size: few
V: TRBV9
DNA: TGTGCCAGCAGCGTAGGCGGGAGGGGGTACAATGAGCAGTTCTTC
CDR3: CASSVGGRGYNEQFF

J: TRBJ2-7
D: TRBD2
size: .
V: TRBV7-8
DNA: TGTGCCAGCAGCTTAGTGGGACTAGCGGGAGTGGGGCGCTCCTACGAGCAGTACTTC
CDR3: CASSLVGLAGVGRSYEQYF

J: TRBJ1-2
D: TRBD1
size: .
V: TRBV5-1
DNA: TGCGCCAGCAGCTTGGGGACAGGGTTAAACCCCCACGAGAGCACCTTC
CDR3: CASSLGTGLNPHESTF

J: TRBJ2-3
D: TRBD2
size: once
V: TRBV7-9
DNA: TGTGCCAGCAGCTCCCTAGCGGGGGGGCAGGGGGTCCCAGATACGCAGTATTTT
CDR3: CASSSLAGGQGVPDTQYF

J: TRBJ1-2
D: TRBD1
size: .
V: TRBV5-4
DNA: TGTGCCAGCAGCTTGGAGGACAGGGGGCGTCTTGGGGGCTACACCTTC
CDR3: CASSLEDRGRLGGYTF

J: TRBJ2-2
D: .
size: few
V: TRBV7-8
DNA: TGTGCCAGCAGCTTAGGGTCCCGGGGGAACACCGGGGAGCTGTTTTTT
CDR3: CASSLGSRGNTGELFF

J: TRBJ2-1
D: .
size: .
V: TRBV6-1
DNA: TGTGCCAGCAGCCCCGGGACAACTTACAATGAGCAGTTCTTC
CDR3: CASSPGTTYNEQFF

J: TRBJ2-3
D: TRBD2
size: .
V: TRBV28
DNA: TGTGCCAGCAGTTTACCTAGCGGGGGGGCAGATACGCAGTATTTT
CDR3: CASSLPSGGADTQYF

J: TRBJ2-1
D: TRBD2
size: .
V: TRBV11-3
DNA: TGTGCCAGCAGCACTAGCGGGAGTAGAAATGAGCAGTTCTTC
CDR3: CASSTSGSRNEQFF

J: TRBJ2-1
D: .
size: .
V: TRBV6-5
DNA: TGTGCCAGCAGTTACAGGGGGGTCGGACTCTACAATGAGCAGTTCTTC
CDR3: CASSYRGVGLYNEQFF

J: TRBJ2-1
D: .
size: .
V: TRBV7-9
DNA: TGTGCCAGCAGCTCCTCGCCGATCGGTAGGGGTGGGGTAGCAAAGTTCTTC
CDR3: CASSSSPIGRGGVAKFF

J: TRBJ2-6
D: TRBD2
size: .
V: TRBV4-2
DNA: TGTGCCAGCAGCCAGGCGGGAGGCAGCACTGGGGCCAACGTCCTGACTTTC
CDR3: CASSQAGGSTGANVLTF

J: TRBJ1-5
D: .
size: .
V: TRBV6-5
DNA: TGTGCCAGCAGTTACGGGCAGGCCATCGGGCAGCCCCAGCATTTT
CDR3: CASSYGQAIGQPQHF

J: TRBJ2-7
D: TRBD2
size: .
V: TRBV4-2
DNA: TGTGCCAGCAGCATCGGCCCCCGAGTAGCGGGACCCTACGAGCAGTACTTC
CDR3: CASSIGPRVAGPYEQYF

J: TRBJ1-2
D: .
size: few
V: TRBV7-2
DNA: TGTGCCAGCAGCCCCGACGGGAACTATGGCTACACCTTC
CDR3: CASSPDGNYGYTF

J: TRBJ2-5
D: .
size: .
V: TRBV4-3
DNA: TGCGCCAGCAGCCAAGAGAGGAGGGGGGGACGAGAGACCCAGTACTTC
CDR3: CASSQERRGGRETQYF

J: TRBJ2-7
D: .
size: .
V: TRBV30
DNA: TGTGCCTGGGCGCACCGGACAACCGAGCAGTACTTC
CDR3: CAWAHRTTEQYF

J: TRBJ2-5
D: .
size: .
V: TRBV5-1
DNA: TGCGCCAGCAGGACCCACGGGGTTCGGGAGACCCAGTACTTC
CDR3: CASRTHGVRETQYF

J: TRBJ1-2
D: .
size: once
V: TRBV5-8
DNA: TGTGCCAGCAGCTTCTACAGGTGGTATGGCTACACCTTC
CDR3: CASSFYRWYGYTF

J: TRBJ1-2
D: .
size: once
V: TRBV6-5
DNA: TGTGCCAGCAGTTACTCGAATTTGGCAGGGCATGGCTACACCTTC
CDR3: CASSYSNLAGHGYTF

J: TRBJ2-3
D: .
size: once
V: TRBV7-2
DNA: TGTGCCAGCACCTCCTATGTAGATACGCAGTATTTT
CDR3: CASTSYVDTQYF

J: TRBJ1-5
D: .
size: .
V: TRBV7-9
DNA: TGTGCCAGCAGCTCTAGCCCCCGGGTGGTAAAGAGCAATCAGCCCCAGCATTTT
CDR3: CASSSSPRVVKSNQPQHF

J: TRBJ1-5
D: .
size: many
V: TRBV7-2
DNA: TGTGCCAGCAGCCCGACGGGCATCGGGCCCCAGCATTTT
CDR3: CASSPTGIGPQHF

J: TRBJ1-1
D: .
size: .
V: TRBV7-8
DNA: TGTGCCAGCAGCCCTAGGGCAGATTGGGCTTTCTTT
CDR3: CASSPRADWAFF

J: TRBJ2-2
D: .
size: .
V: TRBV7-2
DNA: TGTGCCAGCAGCCCCCTCCCCCGGGAGCTGTTTTTT
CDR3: CASSPLPRELFF

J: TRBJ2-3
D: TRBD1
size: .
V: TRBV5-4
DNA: TGTGCCAGCAGCCCGGGTGGACAGGGCACAGATACGCAGTATTTT
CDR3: CASSPGGQGTDTQYF

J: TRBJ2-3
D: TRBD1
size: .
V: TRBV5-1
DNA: TGCGCCAGCAGCTTGGTAAACAGGGGGAGCACAGATACGCAGTATTTT
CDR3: CASSLVNRGSTDTQYF

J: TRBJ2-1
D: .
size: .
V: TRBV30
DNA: TGTGCCTGGAGTGTATTGGGAATTACCTACAATGAGCAGTTCTTC
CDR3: CAWSVLGITYNEQFF

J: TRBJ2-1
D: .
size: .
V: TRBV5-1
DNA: TGCGCCAGCAGCTTGGGGGTAGACAATGAGCAGTTCTTC
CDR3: CASSLGVDNEQFF

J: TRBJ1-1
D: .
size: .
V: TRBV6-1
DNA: TGTGCCAGCAGCCAGCGGGGGCAGGGCGGTGGGGCTTTCTTT
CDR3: CASSQRGQGGGAFF

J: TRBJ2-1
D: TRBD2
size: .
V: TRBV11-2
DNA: TGTGCCAGCACCCACCGTCGGCTAGCGGGGGATGAGCAGTTCTTC
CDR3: CASTHRRLAGDEQFF

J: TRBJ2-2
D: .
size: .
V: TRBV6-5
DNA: TGTGCCAGCAGCCGGGGACAGAACACCGGGGAGCTGTTTTTT
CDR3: CASSRGQNTGELFF

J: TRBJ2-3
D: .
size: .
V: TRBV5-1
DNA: TGCGCCAGCAGGGGGGTCAGCACAGATACGCAGTATTTT
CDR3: CASRGVSTDTQYF

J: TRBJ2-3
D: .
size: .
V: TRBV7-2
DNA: TGTGCCAGCAGCAAAGGACAGAGCACAGATACGCAGTATTTT
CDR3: CASSKGQSTDTQYF

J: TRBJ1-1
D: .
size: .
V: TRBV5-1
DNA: TGCGCCAGCAGCTTGGTTGGGGGGGACACTGAAGCTTTCTTT
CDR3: CASSLVGGDTEAFF

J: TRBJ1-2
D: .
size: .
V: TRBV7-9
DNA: TGTGCCAGCAGCCCTCCCTCAGGGAGGATCAACTATGGCTACACCTTC
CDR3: CASSPPSGRINYGYTF